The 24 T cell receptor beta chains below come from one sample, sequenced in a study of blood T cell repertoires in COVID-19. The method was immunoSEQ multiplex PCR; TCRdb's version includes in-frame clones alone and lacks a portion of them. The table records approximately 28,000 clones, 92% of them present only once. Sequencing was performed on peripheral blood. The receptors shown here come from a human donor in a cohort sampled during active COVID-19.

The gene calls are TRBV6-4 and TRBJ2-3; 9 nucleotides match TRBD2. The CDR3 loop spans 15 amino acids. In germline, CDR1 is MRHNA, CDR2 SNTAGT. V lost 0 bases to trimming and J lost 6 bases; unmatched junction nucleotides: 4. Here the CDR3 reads CASSDSGGGADTQYF. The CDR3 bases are TGTGCCAGCAGTGACTCTGGCGGGGGGGCCGATACGCAGTATTTT.

For the CDR3, the DNA is TGTGCCATCTCGGGGTCTGGGCAGCGCTCTGGAAACACCATATATTTT. It codes for CAISGSGQRSGNTIYF. This chain connects TRBV10-3 to TRBJ1-3; D remains unclear. CDR1 ENHRY and CDR2 SYGVKD come from the germline V gene. The CDR3 is 16 residues long. Trimming stripped 8 bases from V and 0 bases from J, with 17 bases between.

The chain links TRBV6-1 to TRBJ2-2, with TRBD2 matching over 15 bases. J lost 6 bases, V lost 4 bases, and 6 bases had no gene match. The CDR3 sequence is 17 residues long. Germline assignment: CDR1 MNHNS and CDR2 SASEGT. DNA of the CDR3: TGTGCCAGCAGTGGGACTAGCGGGGGGGCCCCGGCCGGGGAGCTGTTTTTT. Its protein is CASSGTSGGAPAGELFF.

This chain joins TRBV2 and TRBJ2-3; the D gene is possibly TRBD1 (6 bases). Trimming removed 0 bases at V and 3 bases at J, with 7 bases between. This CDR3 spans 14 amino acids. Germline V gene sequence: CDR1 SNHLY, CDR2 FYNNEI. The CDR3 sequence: CASSEAGATDTQYF. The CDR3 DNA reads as TGTGCCAGCAGTGAAGCGGGGGCGACAGATACGCAGTATTTT.

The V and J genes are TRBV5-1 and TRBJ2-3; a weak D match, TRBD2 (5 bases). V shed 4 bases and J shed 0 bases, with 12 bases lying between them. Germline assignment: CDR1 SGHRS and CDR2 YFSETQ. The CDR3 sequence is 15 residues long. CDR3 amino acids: CASSKPRASTDTQYF. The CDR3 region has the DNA TGCGCCAGCAGCAAGCCGAGGGCTAGCACAGATACGCAGTATTTT.

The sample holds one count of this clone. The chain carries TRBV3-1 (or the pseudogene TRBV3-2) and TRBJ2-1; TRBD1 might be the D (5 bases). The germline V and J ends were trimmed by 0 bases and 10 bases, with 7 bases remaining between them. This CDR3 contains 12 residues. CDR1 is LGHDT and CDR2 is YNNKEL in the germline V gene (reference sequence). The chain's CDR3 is CASSQEGREQFF. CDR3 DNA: TGTGCCAGCAGCCAAGAGGGGCGGGAGCAGTTCTTC.

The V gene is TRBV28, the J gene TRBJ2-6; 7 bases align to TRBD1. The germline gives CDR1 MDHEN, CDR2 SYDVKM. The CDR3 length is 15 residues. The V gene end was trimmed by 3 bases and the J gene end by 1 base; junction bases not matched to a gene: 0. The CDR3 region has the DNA TGTGCCAGCAGTTTGACAGGGTCTGGGGCCAACGTCCTGACTTTC. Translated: CASSLTGSGANVLTF.

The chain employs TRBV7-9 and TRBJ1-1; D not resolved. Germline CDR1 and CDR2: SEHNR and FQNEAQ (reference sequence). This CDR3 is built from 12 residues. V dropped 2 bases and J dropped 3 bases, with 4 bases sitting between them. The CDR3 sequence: CASSLRDTEAFF. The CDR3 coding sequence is TGTGCCAGCAGCTTAAGAGACACTGAAGCTTTCTTT.

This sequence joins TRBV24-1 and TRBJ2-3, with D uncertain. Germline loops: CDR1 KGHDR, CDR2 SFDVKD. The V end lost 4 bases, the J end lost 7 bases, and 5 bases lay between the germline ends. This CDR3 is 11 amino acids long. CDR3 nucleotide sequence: TGTGCCACCAGTGAGGGCAATACGCAGTATTTT. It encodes CATSEGNTQYF.

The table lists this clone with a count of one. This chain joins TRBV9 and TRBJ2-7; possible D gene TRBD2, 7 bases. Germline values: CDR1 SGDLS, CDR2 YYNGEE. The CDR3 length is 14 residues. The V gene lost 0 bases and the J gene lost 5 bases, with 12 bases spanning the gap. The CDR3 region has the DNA TGTGCCAGCAGCGTAGTAGGCGGGGGCAACGAGCAGTACGTC. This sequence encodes CASSVVGGGNEQYV.

Here the CDR3 reads CASSLARLRLAGVHETQYF. The DNA of the CDR3 is TGTGCCAGCAGCTTAGCGAGACTTCGACTAGCGGGGGTACACGAGACCCAGTACTTC. The V gene is TRBV7-9, the J gene TRBJ2-5, with TRBD2 matching 12 bases. V lost 0 bases to trimming and J lost 5 bases; unmatched junction nucleotides: 13. Germline values: CDR1 SEHNR, CDR2 FQNEAQ (reference sequence). The CDR3 contains 19 residues.

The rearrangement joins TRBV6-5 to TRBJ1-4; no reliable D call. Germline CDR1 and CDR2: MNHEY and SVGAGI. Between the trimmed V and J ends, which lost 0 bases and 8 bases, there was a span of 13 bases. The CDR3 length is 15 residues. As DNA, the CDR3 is TGTGCCAGCAGTTACTCCGGCGGGGTCCAGGAAAAACTGTTTTTT. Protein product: CASSYSGGVQEKLFF.

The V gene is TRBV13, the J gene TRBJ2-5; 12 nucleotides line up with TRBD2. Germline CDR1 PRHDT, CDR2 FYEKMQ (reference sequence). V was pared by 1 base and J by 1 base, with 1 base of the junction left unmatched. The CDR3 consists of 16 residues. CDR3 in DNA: TGTGCCAGCAGCTTAGAACTAGCGGGGGGCCAAGAGACCCAGTACTTC. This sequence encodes CASSLELAGGQETQYF.

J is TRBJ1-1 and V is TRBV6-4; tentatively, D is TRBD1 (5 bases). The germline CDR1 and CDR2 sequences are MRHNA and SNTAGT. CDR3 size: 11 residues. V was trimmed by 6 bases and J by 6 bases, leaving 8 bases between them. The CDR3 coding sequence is TGTGCCAGCAGGCAGGGTTCTGAAGCTTTCTTT. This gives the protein CASRQGSEAFF.

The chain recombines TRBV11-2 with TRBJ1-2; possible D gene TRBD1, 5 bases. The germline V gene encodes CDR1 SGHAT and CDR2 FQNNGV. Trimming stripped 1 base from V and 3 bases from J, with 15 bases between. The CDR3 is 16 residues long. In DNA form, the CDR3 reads TGTGCCAGCAGCTTAGTGAAGGGACCGGGGGACTATGGCTACACCTTC. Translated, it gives CASSLVKGPGDYGYTF.

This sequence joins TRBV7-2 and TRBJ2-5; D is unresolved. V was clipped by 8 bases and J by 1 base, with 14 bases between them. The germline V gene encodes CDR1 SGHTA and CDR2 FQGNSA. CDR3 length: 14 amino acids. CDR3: CASSPPRPQETQYF. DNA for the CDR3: TGTGCCAGCTCGCCCCCCAGGCCCCAAGAGACCCAGTACTTC.

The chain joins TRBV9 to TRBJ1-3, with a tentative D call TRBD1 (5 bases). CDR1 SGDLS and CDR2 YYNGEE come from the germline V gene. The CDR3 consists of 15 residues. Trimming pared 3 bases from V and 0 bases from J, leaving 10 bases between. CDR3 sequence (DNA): TGTGCCAGCAGCGACCTAGGGGCCTCTGGAAACACCATATATTTT. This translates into CASSDLGASGNTIYF.

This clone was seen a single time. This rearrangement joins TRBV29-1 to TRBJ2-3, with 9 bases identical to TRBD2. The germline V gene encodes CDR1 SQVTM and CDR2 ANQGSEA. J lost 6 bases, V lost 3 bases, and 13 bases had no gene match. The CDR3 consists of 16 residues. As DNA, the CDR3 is TGCAGCGTTGAGACGGTTGAGGCTAGCGGGGCGGATACGCAGTATTTT. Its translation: CSVETVEASGADTQYF.

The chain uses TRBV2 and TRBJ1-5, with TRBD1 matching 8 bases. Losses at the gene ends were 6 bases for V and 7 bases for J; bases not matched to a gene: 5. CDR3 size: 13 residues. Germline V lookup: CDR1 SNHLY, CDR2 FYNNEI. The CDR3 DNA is TGTGCCAGCAGCACTACAGGGGGGCAGCCCCAGCATTTT. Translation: CASSTTGGQPQHF.

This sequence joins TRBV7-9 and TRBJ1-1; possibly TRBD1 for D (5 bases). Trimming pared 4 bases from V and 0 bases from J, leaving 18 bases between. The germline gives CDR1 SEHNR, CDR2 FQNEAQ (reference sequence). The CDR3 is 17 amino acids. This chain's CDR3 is CASSSPLQVPMNTEAFF. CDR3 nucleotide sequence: TGTGCCAGCAGCTCCCCCTTACAGGTCCCCATGAACACTGAAGCTTTCTTT. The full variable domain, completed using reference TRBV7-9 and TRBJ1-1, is DTGVSQNPRHKITKRGQNVTFRCDPISEHNRLYWYRQTLGQGPEFLTYFQNEAQLEKSRLLSDRFSAERPKGSFSTLEIQRTEQGDSAMYLCASSSPLQVPMNTEAFFGQGTRLTVV.

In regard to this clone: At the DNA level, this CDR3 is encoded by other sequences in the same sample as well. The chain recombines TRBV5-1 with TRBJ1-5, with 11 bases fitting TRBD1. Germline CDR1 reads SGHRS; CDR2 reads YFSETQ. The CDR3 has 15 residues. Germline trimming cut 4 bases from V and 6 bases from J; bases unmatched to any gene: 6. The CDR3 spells CASSVGQGVGQPQHF. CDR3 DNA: TGCGCCAGCAGCGTGGGACAGGGGGTGGGTCAGCCCCAGCATTTT. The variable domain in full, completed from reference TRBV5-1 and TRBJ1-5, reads KAGVTQTPRYLIKTRGQQVTLSCSPISGHRSVSWYQQTPGQGLQFLFEYFSETQRNKGNFPGRFSGRQFSNSRSEMNVSTLELGDSALYLCASSVGQGVGQPQHFGDGTRLSIL.

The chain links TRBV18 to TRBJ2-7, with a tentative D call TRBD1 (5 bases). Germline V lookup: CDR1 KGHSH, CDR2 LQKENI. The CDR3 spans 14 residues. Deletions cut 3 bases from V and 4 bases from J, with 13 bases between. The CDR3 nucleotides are TGTGCCAGCTCACCCCAGGCCCAGGGTTACGAGCAGTACTTC. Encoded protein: CASSPQAQGYEQYF.

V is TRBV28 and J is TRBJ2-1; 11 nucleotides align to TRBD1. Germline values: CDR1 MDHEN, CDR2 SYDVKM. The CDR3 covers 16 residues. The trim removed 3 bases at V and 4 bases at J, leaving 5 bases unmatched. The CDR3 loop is CASSLRDRGWYNEQFF. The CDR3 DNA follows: TGTGCCAGCAGTTTGAGGGACAGGGGGTGGTACAATGAGCAGTTCTTC.

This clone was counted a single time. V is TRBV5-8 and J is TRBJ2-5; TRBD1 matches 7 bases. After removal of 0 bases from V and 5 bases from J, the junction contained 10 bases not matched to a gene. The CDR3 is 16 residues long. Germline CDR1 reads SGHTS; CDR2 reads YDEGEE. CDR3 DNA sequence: TGTGCCAGCAGCTTGGCTAAGGGACAGATTTTGGAGACCCAGTACTTC. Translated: CASSLAKGQILETQYF.